This paragraph reports one TCR beta chain. Only in-frame clones appear in the TCRdb table, and some are missing; sequencing was by immunoSEQ multiplex PCR. This sample has about 180,000 clones; 86% occur once, and the top ten carry under 9.5%. This sample is part of a study of blood T cell repertoires in COVID-19. Looking at the study overall: The origin of the acute and convalescent COVID-19 samples was the United States, Italy and Spain. Nucleic acid was either cDNA or gDNA, and it came from T cells, B-cell-depleted T cells, or PBMCs.

The CDR3 is 15 residues long. V was trimmed by 2 bases and J by 6 bases, leaving 16 bases between them. Germline V CDR1 and CDR2: LNHDA, SQIVND (reference sequence). Sequenced: PBMCs or T cells enriched from blood (not recorded which). The rearrangement uses TRBV19 and TRBJ1-2; the D is unclear. The TCR originated in a woman aged 25 to 39 who had recovered from COVID-19. CDR3 residues: CASSISGGFRDGYTF. The CDR3 bases are TGTGCCAGTAGTATATCAGGTGGCTTCCGAGATGGCTACACCTTC.